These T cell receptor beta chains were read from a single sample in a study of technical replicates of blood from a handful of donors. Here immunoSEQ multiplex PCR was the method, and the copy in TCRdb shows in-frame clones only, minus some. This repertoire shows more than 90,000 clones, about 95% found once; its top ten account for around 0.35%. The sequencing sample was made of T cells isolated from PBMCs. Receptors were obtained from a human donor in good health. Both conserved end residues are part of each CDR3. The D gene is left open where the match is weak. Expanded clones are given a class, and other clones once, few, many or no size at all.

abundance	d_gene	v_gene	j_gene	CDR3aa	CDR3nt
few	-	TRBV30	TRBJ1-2	CAWSVIGRGAGYTF	TGTGCCTGGAGTGTTATCGGCAGGGGAGCTGGCTACACCTTC
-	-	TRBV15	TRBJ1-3	CATNRDKATGNTIYF	TGTGCCACCAACAGGGACAAAGCTACTGGAAACACCATATATTTT
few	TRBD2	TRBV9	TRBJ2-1	CASSGGTSGNVGEQFF	TGTGCCAGCAGCGGGGGTACTAGCGGGAACGTTGGTGAGCAGTTCTTC
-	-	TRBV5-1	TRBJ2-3	CASSLEGGTLADTQYF	TGCGCCAGCAGCTTGGAGGGCGGGACGCTCGCAGATACGCAGTATTTT
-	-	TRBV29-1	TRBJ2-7	CSVEDLRTYEQYF	TGCAGCGTTGAAGATCTGAGAACTTACGAGCAGTACTTC
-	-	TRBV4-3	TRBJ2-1	CASSRRFLQAEMSSYNEQFF	TGCGCCAGCAGCCGTCGGTTCCTTCAAGCGGAGATGAGCTCCTACAATGAGCAGTTCTTC
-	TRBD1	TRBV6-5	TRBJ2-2	CASWGQGNGELFF	TGTGCCAGCTGGGGACAGGGAAACGGGGAGCTGTTTTTT
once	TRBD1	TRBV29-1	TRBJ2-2	CSVVRQGTGELFF	TGCAGCGTGGTTCGACAGGGCACCGGGGAGCTGTTTTTT
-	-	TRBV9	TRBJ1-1	CASSPPGGMEEAFF	TGTGCCAGCAGCCCGCCGGGGGGGATGGAGGAAGCTTTCTTT
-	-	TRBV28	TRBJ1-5	CASTLQGLSNQPQHF	TGTGCCAGCACCCTCCAGGGATTAAGCAATCAGCCCCAGCATTTT
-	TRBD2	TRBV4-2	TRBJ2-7	CASSQERTSSYEQYF	TGTGCCAGCAGCCAAGAAAGGACTAGCTCCTACGAGCAGTACTTC
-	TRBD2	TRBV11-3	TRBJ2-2	CASSQGLGTGELFF	TGTGCCAGCAGCCAGGGACTAGGTACCGGGGAGCTGTTTTTT
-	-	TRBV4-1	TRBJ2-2	CASSQDFRGSELFF	TGCGCCAGCAGCCAAGATTTTCGGGGATCGGAGCTGTTTTTT
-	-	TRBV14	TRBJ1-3	CASSLLPGNTIYF	TGTGCCAGCAGCCTCCTCCCTGGAAACACCATATATTTT
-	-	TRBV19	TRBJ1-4	CASSSREFNEKLFF	TGTGCCAGTAGTTCCCGGGAGTTTAATGAAAAACTGTTTTTT
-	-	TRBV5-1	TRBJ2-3	CASSYSRPDTQYF	TGCGCCAGCAGCTATAGCCGACCAGATACGCAGTATTTT
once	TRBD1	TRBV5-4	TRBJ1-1	CASSPGQPNTEAFF	TGTGCCAGCAGCCCGGGACAGCCTAACACTGAAGCTTTCTTT
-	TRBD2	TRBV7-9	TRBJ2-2	CASRSTSGRNTGELFF	TGTGCCAGCAGATCTACTAGCGGGAGGAACACCGGGGAGCTGTTTTTT
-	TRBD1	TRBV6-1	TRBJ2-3	CASSLTGAGTDTQYF	TGTGCCAGCAGCCTGACAGGGGCGGGCACAGATACGCAGTATTTT
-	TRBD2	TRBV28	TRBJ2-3	CASSQLAGSTDTQYF	TGTGCCAGCAGCCAACTAGCGGGAAGCACAGATACGCAGTATTTT
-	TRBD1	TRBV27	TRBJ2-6	CASHPLLPGTGKDPGANVLTF	TGTGCCAGCCACCCACTATTACCTGGGACAGGGAAAGACCCTGGGGCCAACGTCCTGACTTTC
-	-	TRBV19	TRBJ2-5	CASSMRRGMRQETQYF	TGTGCCAGTAGTATGCGGCGGGGAATGAGGCAAGAGACCCAGTACTTC
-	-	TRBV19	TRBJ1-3	CASRTGIGNTIYF	TGTGCCAGTAGAACAGGAATTGGAAACACCATATATTTT
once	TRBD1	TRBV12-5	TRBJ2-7	CASGLVVGQAYEQYF	TGTGCTAGTGGTTTGGTAGTGGGACAGGCCTACGAGCAGTACTTC
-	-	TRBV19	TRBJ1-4	CASRGGSNEKLFF	TGTGCCAGTAGGGGAGGGTCTAATGAAAAACTGTTTTTT
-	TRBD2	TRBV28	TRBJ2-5	CASSLSAGGDSETQYF	TGTGCCAGCAGTTTATCTGCGGGGGGGGACTCAGAGACCCAGTACTTC
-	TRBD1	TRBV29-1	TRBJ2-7	CSVWWEGTGGEQYF	TGCAGCGTTTGGTGGGAAGGGACAGGGGGCGAGCAGTACTTC
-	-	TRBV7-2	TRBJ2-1	CASSILARSSYNEQFF	TGTGCCAGCAGCATCCTAGCGAGGAGCTCCTACAATGAGCAGTTCTTC